This T cell receptor beta chain was captured by sequencing in a study of CD8+ T cells in alopecia areata listed by TCRdb under 2018. Concerning the study at large: Treated patients were enrolled in an open-label pilot trial of oral tofacitinib at 5 to 10 mg twice daily for moderate-to-severe alopecia areata. Tofacitinib was given for 6 to 18 months, followed by 6 months of follow-up off drug to assess delayed response and recurrence. Disease severity in treated patients was measured with the SALT score, which quantifies the percentage of affected scalp surface area. In both human patients and the C3H/HeJ mouse model, the study applied high-throughput TCRbeta sequencing to look at T cell clonal expansion in alopecia areata. On the human side, TCRbeta sequencing was run on scalp tissue and on sorted CD4+ and CD8+ peripheral blood T cells from healthy controls and from alopecia areata patients with either patchy or totalis/universalis disease. Patients on tofacitinib were biopsied at baseline and after 4 and 24 weeks of treatment, and several of the patients also had a later scalp biopsy. Scalp clonality was compared among normal scalp (n=4), patchy alopecia areata scalp (n=8), and alopecia totalis/universalis scalp (n=8). RNA was obtained with the PAXgene miRNA kit for fixed scalp, the miRNeasy kit for PBMCs, and the RNeasy kit for mouse skin. TCRbeta CDR3 regions were amplified by immunoSEQ multiplex PCR using 35 Vbeta forward and 13 Jbeta reverse primers. Broad study findings and their caveats: Higher clonality and more expanded CD8+ clones were observed in lesional scalp than in normal scalp, particularly in alopecia totalis/universalis, a finding suggestive of antigenic drive. Scalp TCR repertoire analysis is complicated because resident alphabeta T cells in normal human skin are also sequenced, whereas mouse skin is dominated by gammadelta T cells. During tofacitinib treatment, many expanded lesional clones remained in scalp and blood, and this persistence may partly explain relapse after treatment is stopped. Compared with mice, TCR sequences shared between patients were less clear, possibly partly because of HLA diversity across the patient population. The treated cohort was small, with a single nonresponder, so links between baseline CD8+ expansion and response need larger studies. With tofacitinib, both scalp clonality and the number of expanded CD8+ clones among the top 100 scalp clones went down significantly.

Remarks on this clone: The antigen this receptor binds is unknown. The record has no base qualities; no much larger clone is one base away.

Deletion took 7 bases off V and 0 bases off J, with a span of 12 bases between the germline ends. Reading from cysteine to phenylalanine, the CDR3 counts 14 amino acids. Left in the record is the CDR3 DNA by itself, 42 bases read in frame from the first base. Sequences LNHDA (CDR1) and SQIVND (CDR2) are obtained from the germline V gene (reference sequence). Library preparation used the immunoSEQ multiplex PCR assay. To provide template for TCR sequencing, every sample had RNA extracted and reverse transcribed into cDNA. First-strand cDNA was synthesized using SuperScript III with a 2:1 mix of oligo-dT and random hexamers. A synthetic immune receptor repertoire was used to assess amplification bias, and residual bias was removed computationally. In the source study's methods: Raw reads were preprocessed for error removal, and CDR3 was defined according to IMGT conventions as running from the conserved cysteine to phenylalanine. To get clonality, Shannon entropy was normalized by log2 of the number of productive unique TCRs and the result was subtracted from 1. Whether scalp clones were CD4 or CD8 was inferred by matching scalp TCRbeta sequences against CD4 and CD8 repertoires sorted from blood. Drawn from immuneACCESS, this table holds only the in-frame rearrangements with V and J called that TCRdb kept. Clones are partly lost; checked studies trace under half to an unresolved V gene and leave the rest unexplained. That table supplies the V and J calls and clone size; D and trimming were determined from the DNA. Recorded for this sample are around 140,000 clones; 70% to 90% of them occurred a single time. Under 15% of the sample is held by the ten biggest clonotypes.

Interpreted using the paper, the time point label stands for: less than five weeks on oral tofacitinib. This sample's treatment or condition label indicates: oral pan-JAK inhibitor, 5-10 mg twice daily. Peripheral blood and lesional scalp punch biopsies were obtained from patients with alopecia areata. PBMCs were isolated by density centrifugation and stained for CD3, CD4 and CD8, and CD4+ and CD8+ T cells were sorted on a FACSAria. This receptor was obtained from a human donor with alopecia areata. The V and J segments used are TRBV19 and TRBJ1-1; perhaps TRBD1 is the D gene, with 5 bases matching. The source was CD8+ T cells sorted from blood, collected at week 4, from a patient treated with tofacitinib. The CDR3 reads as follows: CASIGRQLNTEAFF. At the DNA level, the sequence is TGTGCCAGTATCGGGAGACAGCTGAACACTGAAGCTTTCTTT.